The next 4 T cell receptor beta chains were all read from a single sample in a study of blood T cell repertoires in COVID-19. Repertoires were generated with immunoSEQ multiplex PCR, while TCRdb's copy carries only in-frame clones and drops some. The data hold about 120,000 clones, with roughly 84% observed a single time. The sample comprised peripheral blood. The receptors were sampled from a man in his forties with acute or convalescent COVID-19.

The gene calls are TRBV28 and TRBJ1-6; D might be TRBD1 (5 bases). Germline V gene data show CDR1 as MDHEN and CDR2 as SYDVKM. The ends were cut back, 3 bases at V and 1 base at J, with 10 bases in the middle. This CDR3 spans 16 amino acids. CDR3 in amino acids: CASSLDQGSYNSPLHF. CDR3 nucleotide sequence: TGTGCCAGCAGTTTGGATCAGGGATCCTATAATTCACCCCTCCACTTT.

This sequence joins TRBV3-1 (or the pseudogene TRBV3-2) and TRBJ2-5; 10 positions match TRBD2. Trimming cost V 2 bases and J 5 bases; bases outside gene matches: 11. Germline CDR1 reads LGHDT; CDR2 reads YNNKEL (reference sequence). The CDR3 has 17 amino acids. CDR3 sequence (DNA): TGTGCCAGCAGCCAACGGCGCCAAGCGGGAGGGACGGAGACCCAGTACTTC. Protein sequence: CASSQRRQAGGTETQYF.

The V gene is TRBV2, the J gene TRBJ1-2; 7 bases agree with TRBD1. After removal of 5 bases from V and 4 bases from J, the junction contained 4 bases not matched to a gene. CDR1 and CDR2 from the germline V gene are SNHLY and FYNNEI. The CDR3 is 13 residues long. Here the CDR3 reads CASSKGTVYGYTF. CDR3 sequence (DNA): TGTGCCAGCAGTAAAGGGACAGTCTATGGCTACACCTTC.

The chain carries TRBV19 and TRBJ1-5; possible D gene TRBD1, 5 bases. Deletions cut 5 bases from V and 5 bases from J, with 10 bases between. The CDR3 sequence is 13 residues long. The germline V gene has CDR1 LNHDA and CDR2 SQIVND (reference sequence). The CDR3, as DNA: TGTGCCAGTAGTCTCTGGGGGGATCAGCCCCAGCATTTT. Amino acid sequence: CASSLWGDQPQHF.